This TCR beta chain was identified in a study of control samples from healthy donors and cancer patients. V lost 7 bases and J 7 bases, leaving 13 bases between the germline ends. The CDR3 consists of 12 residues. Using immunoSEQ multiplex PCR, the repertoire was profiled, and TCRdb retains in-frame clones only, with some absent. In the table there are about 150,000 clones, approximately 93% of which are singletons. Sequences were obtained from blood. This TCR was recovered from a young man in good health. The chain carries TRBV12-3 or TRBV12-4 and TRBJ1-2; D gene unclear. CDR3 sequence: CASTIGPSGYTF. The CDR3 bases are TGTGCCAGCACCATAGGGCCCTCTGGCTACACCTTC.